These 28 T cell receptor beta chains came from one sample sequenced in a study of OX40 agonist ivuxolimab in advanced cancers. Profiling relied on immunoSEQ multiplex PCR, and the TCRdb table lists in-frame clones only, not all of them. In the table there are about 58,000 clones, around 83% of which are singletons. Specimen: CD4+ or CD8+ T cells sorted from blood, collected in a trial of the OX40 agonist ivuxolimab. The origin of the receptors is an adult with an advanced solid tumor such as melanoma, head and neck, liver or kidney cancer.

This clone was seen a handful of times. The chain is built from TRBV15 and TRBJ1-2; TRBD1 agrees at 9 bases. CDR3 size: 14 residues. The germline gives CDR1 LNHNV, CDR2 YYDKDF (reference sequence). The V segment lost 3 bases and the J segment 5 bases; nucleotides outside the gene matches: 4. As DNA, the CDR3 is TGTGCCACCAGCAGGGTACAGGGGGCTTATGGCTACACCTTC. Translation gives CATSRVQGAYGYTF.

The chain combines TRBV13 with TRBJ2-3, with TRBD2 matching 9 bases. Per the germline V gene, CDR1 is PRHDT and CDR2 is FYEKMQ (reference sequence). CDR3 length: 16 residues. The trim removed 5 bases at V and 6 bases at J, leaving 12 bases unmatched. CDR3 bases: TGTGCCAGCAGCACCTGGACTAGCGAGAGGGCCGATACGCAGTATTTT. Protein sequence: CASSTWTSERADTQYF.

The rearrangement joins TRBV6-1 to TRBJ2-5, with 7 bases that match TRBD1. The CDR3 is 15 amino acids. The germline CDR1 and CDR2 sequences are MNHNS and SASEGT. V lost 3 bases to trimming and J lost 2 bases; unmatched junction nucleotides: 6. In nucleotides, the CDR3 is TGTGCCAGCAGTGATGAGCCGGGACAGCAAGAGACCCAGTACTTC. Translating it yields CASSDEPGQQETQYF.

The V call is TRBV7-2, the J call TRBJ1-1; D remains ambiguous. The CDR3 runs 13 residues. Deletions cut 1 base from V and 3 bases from J, with 6 bases between. The germline V gene has CDR1 SGHTA and CDR2 FQGNSA. The DNA of the CDR3 is TGTGCCAGCAGCTTAGTAGACGACACTGAAGCTTTCTTT. Residues: CASSLVDDTEAFF. The full variable domain, in which reference TRBV7-2 and TRBJ1-1 provide the parts outside the CDR3, is GAGVSQSPSNKVTEKGKDVELRCDPISGHTALYWYRQSLGQGLEFLIYFQGNSAPDKSGLPSDRFSAERTGGSVSTLTIQRTQQEDSAVYLCASSLVDDTEAFFGQGTRLTVV.

This clone was detected a few times. V and J are TRBV5-4 and TRBJ2-7; 9 bases map to TRBD1. V trimming: 4 bases; J trimming: 0 bases; junction bases outside the gene matches: 8. Germline loops: CDR1 SGHNT, CDR2 YYREEE (reference sequence). CDR3 length: 16 amino acids. The DNA for the CDR3 is TGTGCCAGCAGCCCACGAGGGACAGGGAGCTCCTACGAGCAGTACTTC. Protein product: CASSPRGTGSSYEQYF.

The chain is built from TRBV14 and TRBJ1-1; maybe TRBD1 (5 bases). Per the germline V gene, CDR1 is SGHDN and CDR2 is FVKESK. V was clipped by 3 bases and J by 1 base, with 6 bases between them. This CDR3 region has 13 residues. CDR3 region: CASSQTANTEAFF. The CDR3 DNA reads as TGTGCCAGCAGCCAGACAGCGAACACTGAAGCTTTCTTT.

The chain uses TRBV7-8 and TRBJ1-4; a weak D match, TRBD1 (5 bases). This CDR3 comprises 13 residues. The V end was cut by 3 bases, the J end by 4 bases, with 6 bases between. The germline gives CDR1 SGHVS, CDR2 FQNEAQ. The CDR3 sequence is CASSLGGNEKLFF. Here the CDR3 DNA reads TGTGCCAGCAGCTTGGGGGGTAATGAAAAACTGTTTTTT.

The rearrangement links TRBV11-2 to TRBJ2-1; 11 nucleotides line up with TRBD1. The J segment lost 4 bases and the V segment lost 4 bases, leaving 3 bases of the junction unmatched. CDR1 is SGHAT, CDR2 FQNNGV, per germline. The CDR3 loop spans 15 amino acids. CDR3 amino acids: CASSYRDRGYNEQFF. As DNA, the CDR3 is TGTGCCAGCAGCTACCGGGACAGGGGGTACAATGAGCAGTTCTTC.

V is TRBV2 and J is TRBJ2-2; possibly TRBD1 for D (6 bases). Germline-derived CDR1 and CDR2 are SNHLY and FYNNEI. The V gene lost 5 bases and the J gene lost 6 bases, with 13 bases spanning the gap. CDR3 length: 14 residues. The CDR3 bases are TGTGCCAGCAGTCCGGCAGGGGTTTCCGGGGAGCTGTTTTTT. This codes for CASSPAGVSGELFF.

The chain couples TRBV23-1 to TRBJ1-2, with D perhaps matching TRBD1 (6 bases). TRBV23-1 is an open reading frame, and its role is uncertain. V was shortened by 7 bases and J by 8 bases, with 17 bases between the two germline ends. The CDR3 runs to 13 residues. CDR3 DNA sequence: TGCGCCAGCACAGACACAGGGTCTATAGGCTACACCTTC. This gives the protein CASTDTGSIGYTF.

The rearrangement links TRBV10-3 to TRBJ2-2, with TRBD1 matching over 9 bases. The CDR3 consists of 15 residues. Germline V gives CDR1 ENHRY, CDR2 SYGVKD. Trimming removed 11 bases from V and 3 bases from J; junction bases left unmatched: 10. CDR3 protein: CASQTGGADTGELFF. DNA of the CDR3: TGTGCCTCCCAAACAGGGGGCGCGGACACCGGGGAGCTGTTTTTT.

This chain connects TRBV25-1 to TRBJ2-5; D gene ambiguous. V dropped 1 base and J dropped 1 base, with 7 bases sitting between them. CDR3 size: 14 residues. Germline CDR1 and CDR2: MGHDK and SYGVNS. CDR3 DNA sequence: TGTGCCAGCAGTGAATCGGGCTTCCAAGAGACCCAGTACTTC. Amino acids: CASSESGFQETQYF.

The V and J genes are TRBV7-2 and TRBJ1-2; D not resolved. Trimming removed 5 bases from V and 7 bases from J, with 20 bases in between. The CDR3 has 15 amino acids. Germline lookup yields CDR1 SGHTA and CDR2 FQGNSA. In nucleotides, the CDR3 is TGTGCCAGCAGCCATCTCCATGAGGCCCTTGGTGGCTACACCTTC. Its translation is CASSHLHEALGGYTF.

There are a few counts of this clone. The rearrangement uses TRBV28 and TRBJ1-2, with a possible D match to TRBD1 (6 bases). CDR1 MDHEN and CDR2 SYDVKM come from the germline V gene. This CDR3 has 14 residues. Trimming cost V 6 bases and J 7 bases, with 18 bases left between them. The CDR3 DNA sequence: TGTGCCAGCAGCCTCCTCGGGGGCGGACGTGGCTACACCTTC. This codes for CASSLLGGGRGYTF.

The chain employs TRBV7-9 and TRBJ2-3; 13 positions match TRBD2. V shed 6 bases and J 10 bases; nucleotides not matched to a gene: 10. CDR1 and CDR2 from the germline V gene are SEHNR and FQNEAQ (reference sequence). The CDR3 totals 15 residues. CDR3 loop: CASRQLAGGLAAQYF. The CDR3 DNA sequence: TGTGCCAGCAGGCAACTAGCGGGGGGGCTTGCGGCGCAGTATTTT.

The table lists this clone with a few counts. V usage is TRBV9 and J usage is TRBJ1-2; possibly TRBD1 for D (5 bases). The CDR3 has 14 residues. V lost 0 bases and J lost 6, with 12 bases in between. The V gene's germline CDR1 is SGDLS and CDR2 YYNGEE. CDR3 bases: TGTGCCAGCAGCGTAGGTCGGATGGGGGATGGCTACACCTTC. Translation: CASSVGRMGDGYTF.

In this sample, this clone turned up a few times. The chain uses TRBV6-1 and TRBJ2-7, with 9 bases lining up with TRBD1. CDR3 length equals 16 residues. V was pared by 2 bases and J by 3 bases, with 8 bases of the junction left unmatched. Germline CDR1 is MNHNS and CDR2 is SASEGT. CDR3 sequence reads: CASSERDRENFYEQYF. The CDR3 DNA sequence: TGTGCCAGCAGTGAACGGGACAGGGAAAACTTCTACGAGCAGTACTTC.

The chain employs TRBV6-1 and TRBJ1-1; D remains unclear. The ends were cut back, 7 bases at V and 8 bases at J, with 17 bases in the middle. The CDR3 has 13 amino acids. Per germline, CDR1 MNHNS and CDR2 SASEGT. CDR3 sequence reads: CASTLSRIGEAFF. CDR3 sequence (DNA): TGTGCCAGCACCCTCTCAAGGATCGGGGAAGCTTTCTTT.

The V and J genes are TRBV5-1 and TRBJ2-5; either TRBD1 or TRBD2 may supply D (5 bases each). Looked up from germline, CDR1 is SGHRS and CDR2 is YFSETQ. Trimming removed 5 bases from V and 1 base from J, with 15 bases in between. The CDR3 is 15 amino acids. CDR3 loop: CASSRNAGTQETQYF. CDR3 nucleotide sequence: TGCGCCAGCAGTCGGAACGCCGGGACCCAAGAGACCCAGTACTTC.

V is TRBV28 and J is TRBJ2-3; TRBD2 aligns across 8 bases. The junction had 10 bases not matched to a gene; V was cut back by 4 bases and J by 1 base. The germline gives CDR1 MDHEN, CDR2 SYDVKM. The CDR3 is made up of 17 amino acids. The CDR3: CASSSGRAGARTDTQYF. DNA of the CDR3: TGTGCCAGCAGTTCTGGACGAGCGGGGGCCCGCACAGATACGCAGTATTTT.

J is TRBJ2-3 and V is TRBV5-1; D assignment may be TRBD1 or TRBD2 (6 bases each). Trimming removed 0 bases at V and 5 bases at J, with 16 bases between. This CDR3 has 16 amino acids. The germline gives CDR1 SGHRS, CDR2 YFSETQ. CDR3 residues: CASSLAGRQVVDTQYF. Here the CDR3 DNA reads TGCGCCAGCAGCTTGGCCGGGAGACAGGTGGTAGATACGCAGTATTTT.

This clone was detected only a few times. V usage is TRBV7-2 and J usage is TRBJ2-7; maybe TRBD1 (7 bases). Germline CDR1 reads SGHTA; CDR2 reads FQGNSA. Trimming shortened V by 0 bases and J by 6 bases, and 12 bases separated the two germline ends. The CDR3 runs to 14 residues. CDR3 sequence reads: CASSLALQGGEQYF. The CDR3 DNA reads TGTGCCAGCAGCTTAGCATTGCAGGGGGGCGAGCAGTACTTC.

The chain employs TRBV29-1 and TRBJ2-5, with D maybe TRBD2 (6 bases). The CDR3 sequence is 12 residues long. The germline V and J ends were trimmed by 4 bases and 5 bases, with 11 bases remaining between them. Germline CDR1 SQVTM, CDR2 ANQGSEA. The CDR3 is CSVGGVGETQYF. The DNA for the CDR3 is TGCAGCGTTGGGGGGGTGGGGGAGACCCAGTACTTC.

This clone was counted once. CDR3 sequence: CASSEGRTSSYNSPLHF. The DNA of the CDR3 is TGTGCCAGCAGTGAAGGGAGGACGAGCTCCTATAATTCACCCCTCCACTTT. This chain connects TRBV6-1 to TRBJ1-6; D not certain. Trimming shortened V by 1 base and J by 0 bases, and 10 bases separated the two germline ends. Per the germline V gene, CDR1 is MNHNS and CDR2 is SASEGT. This CDR3 comprises 17 residues.

CDR3 coding DNA: TGTGCCAGCAGCTGGTGGGTCGGGGAGCTGTTTTTT. Translation gives CASSWWVGELFF. The rearrangement uses TRBV6-1 and TRBJ2-2; D is ambiguous. Germline CDR1 MNHNS, CDR2 SASEGT. This CDR3 has 12 amino acids. Trimming pared 6 bases from V and 7 bases from J, leaving 9 bases between.

J is TRBJ2-2 and V is TRBV11-3; D possibly matches TRBD1 or TRBD2 (5 bases each). The CDR3 is 18 residues long. CDR1 SGHNT and CDR2 YENEEA come from the germline V gene. With 5 bases removed from V and 1 base from J, the gap between germline ends came to 20 bases. The CDR3 DNA reads TGTGCCAGCAGCCCAAGAGCTGGGGACCGGAAGAACACCGGGGAGCTGTTTTTT. The encoded protein is CASSPRAGDRKNTGELFF.

This clone was picked up a small number of times. The chain employs TRBV30 and TRBJ1-1; no definite D call. Per the germline V gene, CDR1 is GTSNPN and CDR2 is SVGIG (reference sequence). The CDR3 contains 12 residues. The V gene lost 2 bases and the J gene lost 7 bases, with 11 bases spanning the gap. The CDR3 region is CAWSISHIEAFF. The DNA of the CDR3 is TGTGCCTGGAGTATATCTCACATTGAAGCTTTCTTT.

The DNA of the CDR3 is TGCGCCAGCAGCTTACACCGGGACAGGGGCTTGAACACTGAAGCTTTCTTT. Translated: CASSLHRDRGLNTEAFF. The V call is TRBV5-1, the J call TRBJ1-1; TRBD1 matches at 10 bases. This CDR3 region has 17 residues. Looked up from germline, CDR1 is SGHRS and CDR2 is YFSETQ. With V trimmed by 2 bases and J by 0 bases, 7 bases remained unmatched.